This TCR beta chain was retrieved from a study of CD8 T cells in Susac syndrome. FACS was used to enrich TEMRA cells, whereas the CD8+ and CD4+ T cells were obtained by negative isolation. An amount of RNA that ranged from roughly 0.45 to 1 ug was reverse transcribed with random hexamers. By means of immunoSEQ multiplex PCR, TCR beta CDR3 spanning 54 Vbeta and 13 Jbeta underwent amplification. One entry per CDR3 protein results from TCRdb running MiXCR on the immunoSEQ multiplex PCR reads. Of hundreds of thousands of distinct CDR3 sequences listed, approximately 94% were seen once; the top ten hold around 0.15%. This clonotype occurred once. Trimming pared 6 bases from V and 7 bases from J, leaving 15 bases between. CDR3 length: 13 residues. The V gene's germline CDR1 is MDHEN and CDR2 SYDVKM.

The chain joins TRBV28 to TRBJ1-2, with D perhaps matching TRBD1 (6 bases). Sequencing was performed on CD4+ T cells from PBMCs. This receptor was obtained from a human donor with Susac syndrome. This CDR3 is CASSQGTIFGYTF. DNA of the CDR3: TGTGCCAGCAGCCAGGGGACAATTTTTGGCTACACCTTC.